The subject of this entry is one T cell receptor (beta chain). This clonotype was found many times. It lacks a known antigen. No much larger clone exists at a distance of one base, and base qualities are not known. All donors were healthy Caucasians. Three pairs of female monozygotic twins, all aged about 18 to 30 years, were included in the twin cohort. Peripheral blood mononuclear cells were used as the source from which RNA for TCR libraries was isolated. Receptors were amplified or captured by 5' RACE. Data came from an Illumina HiSeq 2000. A universal primer binding site was added through template switching, and the final cDNA carried a unique molecular identifier so that TCR cDNA molecules could be counted accurately. First-strand cDNA for TCR alpha and beta chains was synthesized from specific primers in the conserved constant-segment region. To control for contamination, each cDNA library was double barcoded with a SMART-Mk sample barcode plus Illumina barcodes. TruSeq adapter sequences and Illumina sample barcodes were added in two successive PCR steps. The Illumina HiSeq platform was used with custom primers to sequence TCR alpha and beta cDNA libraries. The paper's processing steps were these. MiGEC was used to process raw reads and extract unique molecular identifiers, and MiXCR was used to find CDR3 positions. Recombination models were inferred per individual with the repgenHMM and IGoR tools using an EM algorithm. The analysis of shared clonotypes was done with the tcR package in R, with sharing normalized by the product of cloneset sizes. To study raw recombination free of thymic and clonal selection effects, out-of-frame nonproductive sequences were analyzed. The public sequencing data were trimmed at Q25 with fastp and processed into clonotypes with MiXCR by TCRdb, which kept only in-frame beta chains. Identical CDR3 proteins give one entry, which carries the most common genes and DNA. The V and J calls and clone size are TCRdb's, not the authors'. In this sample the table shows 500,000 to 700,000 distinct CDR3 sequences, 7.1% of which occur a single time. The ten largest clonotypes hold around 1.6% of the sample.

Trimming removed 7 bases from V and 3 bases from J; the gene matches leave 6 bases unexplained. The CDR3 numbers 14 residues from cysteine through phenylalanine. Only the CDR3 part of the read is kept: 42 bases, read in frame from the first base. The data belong to a study of identical twins (TCRdb year 2016). Looking at the study overall: To test whether fetal clonotypes persist, the study used deep sequencing on TCR alpha and beta repertoires from monozygotic twins, unrelated adults of various ages, and cord blood. Replicate twin experiments were performed at different times using different library preparation protocols to rule out contamination. Study-wide findings and limitations: Because the same donors could not be followed over many years, the conclusions depended on cross-sectional statistical analysis. Compared with coincidental sharing between unrelated individuals, an excess of low generation-probability sequences was observed among out-of-frame TCR alpha sequences shared between twins. Abundant cord blood beta clonotypes had fewer insertions, young adult naive repertoires showed a similar but weaker trend, and memory repertoires showed no such trend. Recombination models systematically underestimated out-of-frame TCR alpha sharing in monozygotic twins but agreed with sharing between unrelated individuals. Excess twin sharing in beta out-of-frame sequences was weaker because fewer shared sequences lowered the signal-to-noise ratio. Invariant T cells such as MAIT and iNKT could partly confound zero-insertion analyses, although diverse VJ usage argued against such confounding for most clonotypes.

The same sample was also studied in work on yellow fever vaccine responses in identical twins. As the second study states: According to the authors, the vaccine-induced T cell response in identical twins seemed to be partly convergent and partly specific to each individual. The study precisely tracked vaccine-responding T cell clones in identical twins.

The source of this sequence is a woman aged 18-29 years in good health. The chain employs TRBV12-3 or TRBV12-4 and TRBJ2-7; the junction holds 10 bases that match TRBD1. Sequenced: PBMCs. Here is the DNA: TGTGCCAGCACCTTAGGGACAGGGGTCTACGAGCAGTACTTC. Translated, it reads CASTLGTGVYEQYF.